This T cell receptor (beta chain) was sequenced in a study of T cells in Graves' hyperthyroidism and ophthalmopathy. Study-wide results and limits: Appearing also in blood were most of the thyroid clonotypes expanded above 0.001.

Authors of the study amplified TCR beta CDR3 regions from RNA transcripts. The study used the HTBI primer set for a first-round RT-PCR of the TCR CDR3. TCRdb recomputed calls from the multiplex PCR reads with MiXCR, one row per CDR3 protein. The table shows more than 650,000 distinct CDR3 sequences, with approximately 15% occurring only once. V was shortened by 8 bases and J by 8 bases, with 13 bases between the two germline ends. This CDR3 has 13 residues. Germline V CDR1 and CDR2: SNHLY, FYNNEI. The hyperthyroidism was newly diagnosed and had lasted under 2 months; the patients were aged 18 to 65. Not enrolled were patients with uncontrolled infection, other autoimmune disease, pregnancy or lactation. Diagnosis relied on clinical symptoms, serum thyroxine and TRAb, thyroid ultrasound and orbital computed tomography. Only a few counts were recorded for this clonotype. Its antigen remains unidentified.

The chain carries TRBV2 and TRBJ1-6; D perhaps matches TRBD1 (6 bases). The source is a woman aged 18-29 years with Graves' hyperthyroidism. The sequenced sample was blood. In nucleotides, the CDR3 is TGTGCCAGCTGTCAGGGGAGGGATTCACCCCTCCACTTT. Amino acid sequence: CASCQGRDSPLHF.